The 17 T cell receptor beta chains reported below all come from one sample, sequenced in a study of blood T cell repertoires in COVID-19. Here immunoSEQ multiplex PCR was the method, and the copy in TCRdb shows in-frame clones only, minus some. This sample yields 200,000 to 250,000 clones, of which roughly 86% are seen a single time; 12% belongs to the top ten. The specimen was peripheral blood. The receptors shown here come from a woman between 40 and 50 years old with acute or convalescent COVID-19.

The J gene is TRBJ2-3, the V gene TRBV4-1; D perhaps matches TRBD2 (7 bases). Germline loops: CDR1 MGHRA, CDR2 YSYEKL. This CDR3 spans 14 amino acids. V dropped 10 bases and J dropped 6 bases, with 20 bases sitting between them. The CDR3 DNA follows: TGCGCCATTCCCCGACGGGGGGCACAGGATACGCAGTATTTT. Protein product: CAIPRRGAQDTQYF.

The V and J genes are TRBV5-6 and TRBJ1-2, with D unclear. The germline gives CDR1 SGHDT, CDR2 YYEEEE. V lost 0 bases to trimming and J lost 3 bases, with 9 bases between them. There are 14 residues in the CDR3. The chain's CDR3 is CASSLAEADYGYTF. The CDR3 DNA reads as TGTGCCAGCAGCTTGGCCGAGGCAGACTATGGCTACACCTTC.

The chain has TRBV5-1 and TRBJ1-4; TRBD1 agrees at 7 bases. The CDR3 totals 16 residues. Germline V CDR1 and CDR2: SGHRS, YFSETQ. The J segment lost 5 bases and the V segment lost 0 bases, leaving 7 bases of the junction unmatched. This CDR3 is CASSLVAQGENEKLFF. The DNA for the CDR3 is TGCGCCAGCAGCTTGGTAGCGCAGGGGGAGAATGAAAAACTGTTTTTT.

This chain joins TRBV5-1 and TRBJ2-7; 7 bases line up with TRBD1. The length of the CDR3 is 15 residues. Germline V CDR1 and CDR2: SGHRS, YFSETQ. V dropped 0 bases and J dropped 4; count of bases not matched to a gene: 7. This CDR3 reads CASSLVSGTVYEQYF. CDR3 DNA sequence: TGCGCCAGCAGCTTGGTTTCCGGGACAGTGTACGAGCAGTACTTC.

V gene TRBV19 combines with J gene TRBJ1-1; D perhaps matches TRBD1 (6 bases). Germline V lookup: CDR1 LNHDA, CDR2 SQIVND (reference sequence). The CDR3 covers 14 residues. Trimming took off 3 bases at V and 3 bases at J, with 11 bases between the two ends. The CDR3 spells CASSIGGRDTEAFF. DNA of the CDR3: TGTGCCAGTAGTATCGGGGGGCGGGACACTGAAGCTTTCTTT.

The chain recombines TRBV7-9 with TRBJ2-3, with 9 nucleotides matching TRBD2. Per germline, CDR1 SEHNR and CDR2 FQNEAQ (reference sequence). V dropped 2 bases and J dropped 2; count of bases not matched to a gene: 5. The CDR3 has 16 residues. The CDR3 protein is CASSLTSGRLTDTQYF. CDR3 DNA: TGTGCCAGCAGCTTAACAAGCGGGAGGCTCACAGATACGCAGTATTTT.

The CDR3 spells CASSQDNIQIFAEAFF. CDR3 in DNA: TGTGCCAGCAGCCAAGATAATATACAAATTTTCGCTGAAGCTTTCTTT. The rearrangement uses TRBV14 and TRBJ1-1; D is unresolved. This CDR3 region has 16 residues. The germline V and J ends were trimmed by 0 bases and 6 bases, with 17 bases remaining between them. Looked up from germline, CDR1 is SGHDN and CDR2 is FVKESK. Variable domain in full (rest from reference TRBV14 and TRBJ1-1): EAGVTQFPSHSVIEKGQTVTLRCDPISGHDNLYWYRRVMGKEIKFLLHFVKESKQDESGMPNNRFLAERTGGTYSTLKVQPAELEDSGVYFCASSQDNIQIFAEAFFGQGTRLTVV.

This chain joins TRBV4-1 and TRBJ2-3; TRBD2 matches 8 bases. The CDR3 length is 16 residues. V was clipped by 1 base and J by 2 bases; unmatched bases: 5. Per the germline V gene, CDR1 is MGHRA and CDR2 is YSYEKL. The CDR3 protein is CASSQGREVTTDTQYF. In nucleotides, the CDR3 is TGCGCCAGCAGCCAAGGGCGGGAGGTAACCACAGATACGCAGTATTTT.

About this clone itself: Different DNA sequences within this sample yield the same CDR3. The V gene is TRBV30, the J gene TRBJ1-5; 7 nucleotides align to TRBD1. With 1 base clipped from V and 5 bases from J, the junction kept 2 bases outside the gene matches. The germline gives CDR1 GTSNPN, CDR2 SVGIG (reference sequence). The CDR3 is 13 residues long. The CDR3 nucleotides are TGTGCCTGGAGTGGTCAGGGGGATCAGCCCCAGCATTTT. Translated: CAWSGQGDQPQHF.

The genes are TRBV27 and TRBJ2-2, with 12 bases lining up with TRBD2. Per germline, CDR1 MNHEY and CDR2 SMNVEV (reference sequence). The CDR3 has 17 residues. Trimming took 5 bases from V and 4 from J; bases not matched to a gene: 8. The CDR3 protein is CASSPGSSGRATGELFF. DNA for the CDR3: TGTGCCAGCAGTCCTGGGTCTAGCGGGAGGGCCACCGGGGAGCTGTTTTTT.

The rearrangement links TRBV10-3 to TRBJ2-1; TRBD2 aligns across 14 bases. Losses at the gene ends were 5 bases for V and 7 bases for J; bases not matched to a gene: 4. The CDR3 totals 15 residues. Germline-derived CDR1 and CDR2 are ENHRY and SYGVKD. For the CDR3, the DNA is TGTGCCATCAGTTCCGGGACTAGCGGGAGTAATGAGCAGTTCTTC. It encodes CAISSGTSGSNEQFF.

This clone has a handful of counts. The chain is built from TRBV19 and TRBJ2-1; D is unresolved. The CDR3 covers 13 residues. V was cut by 1 base and J by 5 bases, with 6 bases left in between. Germline V gene data show CDR1 as LNHDA and CDR2 as SQIVND (reference sequence). CDR3 sequence reads: CASSIGDNNEQFF. CDR3 sequence (DNA): TGTGCCAGTAGTATAGGAGACAACAATGAGCAGTTCTTC.

This sequence joins TRBV10-3 and TRBJ1-2, with D unresolved. This CDR3 is 13 amino acids long. V was clipped by 2 bases and J by 2 bases, with 6 bases between them. CDR1 is ENHRY, CDR2 SYGVKD, per germline. The CDR3 DNA follows: TGTGCCATCAGTGAGGCCGGGAACTATGGCTACACCTTC. Translation gives CAISEAGNYGYTF.

The chain employs TRBV19 and TRBJ1-3, with D uncertain. Germline CDR1 LNHDA, CDR2 SQIVND (reference sequence). This CDR3 is built from 13 residues. V lost 5 bases and J lost 0, with 5 bases in between. CDR3: CASSGSSGNTIYF. CDR3 DNA sequence: TGTGCCAGTAGTGGTAGCTCTGGAAACACCATATATTTT.

The chain links TRBV30 to TRBJ2-7, with D tentatively TRBD1 (6 bases). Germline V gene sequence: CDR1 GTSNPN, CDR2 SVGIG (reference sequence). V lost 0 bases and J lost 4, with 10 bases in between. This CDR3 has 13 amino acids. CDR3: CAWSVLRGYEQYF. The CDR3 bases are TGTGCCTGGAGTGTCCTTAGGGGGTACGAGCAGTACTTC.

V and J are TRBV6-6 and TRBJ1-2, with 7 positions matching TRBD1. The CDR3 runs to 13 residues. With V trimmed by 6 bases and J by 2 bases, 3 bases remained unmatched. Per the germline V gene, CDR1 is MNHNY and CDR2 is SVGAGI (reference sequence). CDR3 in amino acids: CASSLQGNYGYTF. The CDR3 DNA is TGTGCCAGCAGCCTACAGGGGAACTATGGCTACACCTTC.

The CDR3 sequence: CASSLGQGAYEQYF. The CDR3 bases are TGTGCCAGCAGTTTAGGACAGGGAGCCTACGAGCAGTACTTC. The chain uses TRBV27 and TRBJ2-7, with TRBD1 matching over 8 bases. CDR3 length: 14 amino acids. The ends lost 2 bases at V and 2 bases at J; junction bases unmatched: 2. The V gene's germline CDR1 is MNHEY and CDR2 SMNVEV (reference sequence).